The present entry profiles one TCR beta chain with its context. Antigen: not known. This record belongs to a study of T cell responses to AZD1222 COVID-19 vaccine. TCRdb's copy holds only in-frame clones and misses some; the assay was immunoSEQ multiplex PCR. The sample has about 130,000 clones; over 75% are singletons. Study outcomes and limitations: Among AZD1222 vaccinees, only 5 to 7 were seropositive at baseline. Spike-specific TCR breadth rose after two AZD1222 doses, and depth rose as well. Reports say nearly half of spike-specific TCRs go after unmutated variant regions. Donors were mostly white British, more females; clonal diversity possibly underestimated.

This receptor was taken from an adult in good health. Sequences were derived from peripheral blood, sampled on day 0 of AZD1222 vaccination.

DNA of the CDR3: TGTGCCAGCAGCGTAGAGACCTCTGGAAACACCATATATTTT. It yields the protein CASSVETSGNTIYF. The chain is built from TRBV9 and TRBJ1-3; D call uncertain. Between the trimmed V and J ends, which lost 0 bases and 0 bases, there was a span of 4 bases. Per germline, CDR1 SGDLS and CDR2 YYNGEE. The CDR3 totals 14 residues.